This TCR beta chain was identified during a study of blood T cell repertoires in COVID-19. The overall study: PBMCs, B-cell-depleted T cells, or T cells provided the cDNA or gDNA that made up the material.

Original processing methods: Quantification of nucleated cells was approximated via reference gene primer amplification. TCRdb's copy holds only in-frame clones and misses some; the assay was immunoSEQ multiplex PCR. For V, J and clone size, that table is used; D and trimming come from the DNA. The repertoire includes roughly 250,000 clones, around nine tenths of them detected once, and 3% to 3.5% sits in the top ten. Recruits, aged roughly 18 to 95 years, lived in 20 to 30 US areas. It was within 2 weeks before study entry that exposed participants met a COVID-19 case. This CDR3 has 12 amino acids. The germline V and J ends were trimmed by 0 bases and 7 bases, with 6 bases remaining between them. The germline V gene encodes CDR1 MGHRA and CDR2 YSYEKL.

The gene calls are TRBV4-1 and TRBJ2-5; TRBD2 is a possible D gene (6 bases). Sequences were obtained from PBMCs or T cells enriched from blood (not recorded which). The origin of this receptor is a middle-aged woman who had been exposed to COVID-19. This CDR3 is CASSQEAGTQYF. The CDR3 nucleotides are TGCGCCAGCAGCCAAGAAGCGGGGACCCAGTACTTC.